This T cell receptor beta chain stems from a study of a mutant IDH1 vaccine in newly diagnosed glioma. Study-wide context: Patients began vaccination 4-6 weeks after radiotherapy alone, or with temozolomide cycles. The therapy given earlier, which was standard therapy, consisted of radiotherapy, temozolomide, or both, and most of the patients received both.

A remark on this clone: Its antigen is as yet unknown.

Profiling relied on immunoSEQ multiplex PCR, and the TCRdb table lists in-frame clones only, not all of them. The sample carries about 68,000 clones, almost 85% recorded once. The time point was: week 35, safety follow-up. Alongside topical imiquimod, each dose of vaccine comprised 300 ug of mutant IDH1 20-mer peptide. In weeks 1, 3, 5, 7, 11, 15, 19 and 23, patients were immunized, eight times in all. Study findings and constraints: Of the patients, around 93% had vaccine-induced immune responses.

Germline lookup yields CDR1 LNHDA and CDR2 SQIVND (reference sequence). The germline V and J ends were trimmed by 5 bases and 6 bases, with 19 bases remaining between them. The CDR3 has 15 residues. This material consisted of PBMCs, taken from a glioma patient whose treatment included an IDH1 peptide vaccine. This TCR was sampled from a man younger than 35 with glioma. The chain combines TRBV19 with TRBJ2-5; maybe TRBD1 (5 bases). The CDR3 protein is CASSPRTNLLQTQYF. The CDR3 bases are TGTGCCAGTAGTCCGCGGACAAATCTTCTGCAGACCCAGTACTTC.